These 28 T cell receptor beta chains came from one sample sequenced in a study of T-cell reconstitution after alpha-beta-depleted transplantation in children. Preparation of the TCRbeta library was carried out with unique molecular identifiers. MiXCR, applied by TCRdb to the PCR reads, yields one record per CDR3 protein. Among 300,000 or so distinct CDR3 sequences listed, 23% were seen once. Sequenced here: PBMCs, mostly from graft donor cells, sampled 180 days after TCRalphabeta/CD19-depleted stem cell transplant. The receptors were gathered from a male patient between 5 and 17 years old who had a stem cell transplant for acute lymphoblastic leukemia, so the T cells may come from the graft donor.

In nucleotides, the CDR3 is TGCAGTGCAACACAGGAGGTGAAAGAGACCCAGTACTTC. It codes for CSATQEVKETQYF. The J gene is TRBJ2-5, the V gene TRBV20-1; tentatively, D is TRBD1 or TRBD2 (5 bases each). V lost 6 bases, J lost 3 bases, and 14 bases lay in between. CDR1 is DFQATT, CDR2 SNEGSKA, per germline (reference sequence). The length of the CDR3 is 13 residues.

CDR3 loop: CASSLGITSGWTQYF. Written as DNA, the CDR3 is TGTGCCAGCAGCTTAGGAATAACTAGCGGGTGGACCCAGTACTTC. The chain couples TRBV7-9 to TRBJ2-5; 9 bases align to TRBD2. Per the germline V gene, CDR1 is SEHNR and CDR2 is FQNEAQ (reference sequence). This CDR3 contains 15 residues. J was trimmed by 7 bases and V by 1 base; bases with no gene match: 7.

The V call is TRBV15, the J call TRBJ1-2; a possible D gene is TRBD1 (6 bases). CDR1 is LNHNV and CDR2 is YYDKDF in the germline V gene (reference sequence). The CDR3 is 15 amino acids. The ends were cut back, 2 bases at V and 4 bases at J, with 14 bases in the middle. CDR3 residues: CATSRSRGLVYGYTF. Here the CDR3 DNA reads TGTGCCACCAGCAGAAGCAGGGGCCTGGTCTATGGCTACACCTTC.

CDR3 region: CSARDPRTGNNQPQHF. The CDR3 coding sequence is TGCAGTGCTAGAGACCCCAGGACAGGGAACAATCAGCCCCAGCATTTT. The chain couples TRBV20-1 to TRBJ1-5; 8 bases match TRBD1. This CDR3 spans 16 amino acids. V shed 0 bases, J shed 3 bases, and the junction held 7 bases outside the gene matches. Per germline, CDR1 DFQATT and CDR2 SNEGSKA (reference sequence).

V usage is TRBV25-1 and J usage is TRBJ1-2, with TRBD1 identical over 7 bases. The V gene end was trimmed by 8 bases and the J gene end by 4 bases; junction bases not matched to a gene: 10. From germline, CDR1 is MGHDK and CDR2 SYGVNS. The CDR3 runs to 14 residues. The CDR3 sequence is CASGPGQKIYGYTF. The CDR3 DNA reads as TGTGCCAGCGGCCCGGGACAGAAGATCTATGGCTACACCTTC.

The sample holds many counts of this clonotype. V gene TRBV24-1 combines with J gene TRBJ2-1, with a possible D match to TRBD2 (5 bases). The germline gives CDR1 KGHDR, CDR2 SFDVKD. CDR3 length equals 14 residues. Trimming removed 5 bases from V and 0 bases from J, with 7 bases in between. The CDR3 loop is CATSGGPSYNEQFF. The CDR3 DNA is TGTGCCACCAGTGGAGGGCCCTCCTACAATGAGCAGTTCTTC.

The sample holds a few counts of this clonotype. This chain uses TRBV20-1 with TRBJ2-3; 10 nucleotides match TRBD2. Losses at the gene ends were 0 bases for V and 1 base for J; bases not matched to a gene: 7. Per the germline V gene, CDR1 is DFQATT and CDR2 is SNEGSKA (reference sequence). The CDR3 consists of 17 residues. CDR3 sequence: CSARDGASGRRTDTQYF. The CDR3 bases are TGCAGTGCTAGAGATGGGGCTAGCGGGAGACGCACAGATACGCAGTATTTT.

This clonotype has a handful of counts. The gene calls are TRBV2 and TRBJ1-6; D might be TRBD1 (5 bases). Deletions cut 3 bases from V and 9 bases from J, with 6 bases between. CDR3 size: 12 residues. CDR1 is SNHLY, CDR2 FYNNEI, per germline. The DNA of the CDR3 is TGTGCCAGCAGTGAGACAGCTTCACCCCTCCACTTT. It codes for CASSETASPLHF.

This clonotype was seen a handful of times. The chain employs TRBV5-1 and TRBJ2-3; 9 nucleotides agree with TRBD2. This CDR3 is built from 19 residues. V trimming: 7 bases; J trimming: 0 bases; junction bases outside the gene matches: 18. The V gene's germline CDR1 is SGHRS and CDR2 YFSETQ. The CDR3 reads CASSQSAGGTTFSTDTQYF. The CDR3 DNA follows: TGCGCCAGCTCCCAATCGGCGGGAGGGACCACTTTTAGCACAGATACGCAGTATTTT.

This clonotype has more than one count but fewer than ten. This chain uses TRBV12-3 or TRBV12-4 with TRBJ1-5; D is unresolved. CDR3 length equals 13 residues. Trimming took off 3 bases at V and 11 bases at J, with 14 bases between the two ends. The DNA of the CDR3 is TGTGCCAGCAGTTTTTCGGGAACCAAGGCCCAGCATTTT. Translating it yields CASSFSGTKAQHF.

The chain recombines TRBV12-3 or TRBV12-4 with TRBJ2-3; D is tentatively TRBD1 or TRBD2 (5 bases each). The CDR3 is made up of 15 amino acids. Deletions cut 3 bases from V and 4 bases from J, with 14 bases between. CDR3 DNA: TGTGCCAGCAGTTTTTGGGGACCCGGAGCAGATACGCAGTATTTT. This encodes CASSFWGPGADTQYF.

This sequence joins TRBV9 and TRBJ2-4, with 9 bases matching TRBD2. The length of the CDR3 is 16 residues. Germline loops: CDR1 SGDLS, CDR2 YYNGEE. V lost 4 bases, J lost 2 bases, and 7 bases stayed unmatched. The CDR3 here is CASSIHSGSSKNIQYF. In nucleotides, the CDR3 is TGTGCCAGCAGCATCCATAGCGGGAGCTCCAAAAACATTCAGTACTTC.

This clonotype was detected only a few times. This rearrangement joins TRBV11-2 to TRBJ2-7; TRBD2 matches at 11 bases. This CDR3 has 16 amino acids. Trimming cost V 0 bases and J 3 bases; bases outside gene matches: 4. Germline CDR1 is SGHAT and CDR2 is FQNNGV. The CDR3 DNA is TGTGCCAGCAGCTTAGATGGGGGACTAGCGGACTACGAGCAGTACTTC. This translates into CASSLDGGLADYEQYF.

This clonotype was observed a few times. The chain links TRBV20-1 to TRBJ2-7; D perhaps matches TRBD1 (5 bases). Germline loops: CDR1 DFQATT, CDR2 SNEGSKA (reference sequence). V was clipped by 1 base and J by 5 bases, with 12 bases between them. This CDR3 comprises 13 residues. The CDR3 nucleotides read TGCAGTGCTAGAGGGACAACACGGGACGAGCAGTACTTC. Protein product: CSARGTTRDEQYF.

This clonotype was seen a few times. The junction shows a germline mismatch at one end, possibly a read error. CDR3 sequence reads: CPSTQWGSGTEAFF. In nucleotides, the CDR3 is TGTCCCAGCACTCAGTGGGGTTCTGGCACTGAAGCTTTCTTT. This chain joins TRBV12-3 or TRBV12-4 and TRBJ1-1; D not certain. The CDR3 covers 14 residues.

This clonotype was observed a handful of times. The CDR3: CSARQGLRDIQYF. The CDR3 coding sequence is TGCAGTGCTAGGCAGGGTTTAAGGGACATTCAGTACTTC. The J gene is TRBJ2-4, the V gene TRBV20-1; D perhaps matches TRBD1 (5 bases). V was clipped by 3 bases and J by 8 bases, with 14 bases between them. Germline loops: CDR1 DFQATT, CDR2 SNEGSKA (reference sequence). The CDR3 spans 13 residues.

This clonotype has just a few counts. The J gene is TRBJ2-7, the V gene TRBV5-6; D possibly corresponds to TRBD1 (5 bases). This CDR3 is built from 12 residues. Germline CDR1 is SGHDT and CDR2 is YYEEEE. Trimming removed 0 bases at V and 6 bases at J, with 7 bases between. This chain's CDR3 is CASSLEGLEQYF. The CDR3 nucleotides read TGTGCCAGCAGCTTGGAGGGGCTCGAGCAGTACTTC.

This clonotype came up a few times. The CDR3 nucleotides are TGCGCCAGCAGCTTGGTTGTAGCGGGAGGCGGCAATGAGCAGTTCTTC. It is translated as CASSLVVAGGGNEQFF. The chain recombines TRBV5-1 with TRBJ2-1; TRBD2 agrees at 10 bases. V shed 0 bases, J shed 6 bases, and the junction held 6 bases outside the gene matches. The CDR3 is made up of 16 amino acids. CDR1 SGHRS and CDR2 YFSETQ come from the germline V gene.

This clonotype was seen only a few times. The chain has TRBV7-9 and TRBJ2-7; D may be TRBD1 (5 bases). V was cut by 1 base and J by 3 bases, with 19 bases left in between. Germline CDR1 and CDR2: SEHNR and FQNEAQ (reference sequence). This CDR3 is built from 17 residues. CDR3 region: CASSLVEPGSLLYEQYF. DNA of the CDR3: TGTGCCAGCAGCTTAGTTGAGCCAGGGTCTCTGCTCTACGAGCAGTACTTC.

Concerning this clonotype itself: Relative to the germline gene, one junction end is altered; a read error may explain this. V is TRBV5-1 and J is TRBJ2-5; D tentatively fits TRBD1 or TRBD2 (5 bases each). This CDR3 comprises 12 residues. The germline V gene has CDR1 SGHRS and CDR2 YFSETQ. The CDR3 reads CASSFAGSGDRF. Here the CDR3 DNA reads TGCGCCAGCAGCTTCGCAGGGAGTGGGGACCGGTTC.

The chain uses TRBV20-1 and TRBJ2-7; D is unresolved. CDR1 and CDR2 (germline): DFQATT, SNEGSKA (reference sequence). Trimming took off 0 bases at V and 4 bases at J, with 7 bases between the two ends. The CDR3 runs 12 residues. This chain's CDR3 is CSARDLRYEQYF. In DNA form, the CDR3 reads TGCAGTGCTAGAGATCTGAGGTACGAGCAGTACTTC.

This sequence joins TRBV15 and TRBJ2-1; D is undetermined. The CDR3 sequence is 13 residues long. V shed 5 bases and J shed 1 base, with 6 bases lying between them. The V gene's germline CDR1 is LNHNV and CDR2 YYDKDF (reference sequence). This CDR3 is CATSLVSYNEQFF. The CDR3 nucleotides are TGTGCCACCAGCCTTGTGTCCTACAATGAGCAGTTCTTC. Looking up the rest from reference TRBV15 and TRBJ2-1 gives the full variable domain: DAMVIQNPRYQVTQFGKPVTLSCSQTLNHNVMYWYQQKSSQAPKLLFHYYDKDFNNEADTPDNFQSRRPNTSFCFLDIRSPGLGDTAMYLCATSLVSYNEQFFGPGTRLTVL.

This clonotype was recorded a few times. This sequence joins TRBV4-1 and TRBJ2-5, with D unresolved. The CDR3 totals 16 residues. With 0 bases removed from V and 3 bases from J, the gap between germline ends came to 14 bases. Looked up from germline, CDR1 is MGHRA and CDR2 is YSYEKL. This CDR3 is CASSQERSPAKETQYF. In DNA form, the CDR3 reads TGCGCCAGCAGCCAAGAGAGGTCGCCAGCGAAAGAGACCCAGTACTTC.

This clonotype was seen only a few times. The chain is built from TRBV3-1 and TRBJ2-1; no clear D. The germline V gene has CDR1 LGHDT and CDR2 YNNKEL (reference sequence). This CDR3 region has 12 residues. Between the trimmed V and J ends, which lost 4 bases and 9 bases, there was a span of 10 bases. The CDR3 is CASSRRSGEQFF. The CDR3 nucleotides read TGTGCCAGCAGCCGCCGGTCCGGTGAGCAGTTCTTC.

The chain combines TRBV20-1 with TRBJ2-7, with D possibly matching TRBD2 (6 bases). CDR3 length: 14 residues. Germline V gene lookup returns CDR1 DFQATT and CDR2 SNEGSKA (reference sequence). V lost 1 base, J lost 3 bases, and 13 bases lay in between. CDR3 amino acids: CSARAEAGFYEQYF. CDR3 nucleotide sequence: TGCAGTGCTAGAGCCGAGGCGGGATTCTACGAGCAGTACTTC.

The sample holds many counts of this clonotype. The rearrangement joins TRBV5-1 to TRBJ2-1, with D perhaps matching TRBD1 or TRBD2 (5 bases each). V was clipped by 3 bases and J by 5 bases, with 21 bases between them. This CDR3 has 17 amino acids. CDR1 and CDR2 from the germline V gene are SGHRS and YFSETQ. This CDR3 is CASSYLNSPGPNNEQFF. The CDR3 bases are TGCGCCAGCAGCTACCTAAACTCGCCGGGACCTAACAATGAGCAGTTCTTC.

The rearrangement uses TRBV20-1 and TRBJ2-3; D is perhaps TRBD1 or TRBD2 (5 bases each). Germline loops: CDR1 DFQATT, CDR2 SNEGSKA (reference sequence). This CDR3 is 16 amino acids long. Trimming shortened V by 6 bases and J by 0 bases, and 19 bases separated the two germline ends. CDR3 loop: CSARSGTSTSTDTQYF. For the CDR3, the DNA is TGCAGTGCCCGATCCGGGACGTCCACTAGCACAGATACGCAGTATTTT.

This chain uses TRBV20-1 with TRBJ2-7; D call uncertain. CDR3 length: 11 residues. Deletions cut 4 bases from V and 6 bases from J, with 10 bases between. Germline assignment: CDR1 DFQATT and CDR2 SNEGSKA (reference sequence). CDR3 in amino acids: CSATPLAEQYF. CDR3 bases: TGCAGTGCTACACCCCTGGCCGAGCAGTACTTC.